What follows is one TCR beta chain and its context. What it binds is unknown. The record originates from a study of CD8 T cells in Susac syndrome. Study background: Intravenous immunoglobulin alone or corticosteroids were being given to patients with Susac syndrome at blood draw, unless they were therapy-naive.

The germline V and J ends were trimmed by 5 bases and 0 bases, with 14 bases remaining between them. The CDR3 is 15 amino acids. TCR beta sequences were obtained from blood CD8+ and CD4+ T cells. Random-hexamer reverse transcription was applied to roughly 0.5 to 1 ug RNA. A multiplex approach, immunoSEQ multiplex PCR, amplified TCR beta CDR3 across 54 Vbeta and 13 Jbeta. TCRdb independently ran MiXCR on the immunoSEQ multiplex PCR reads; one entry per CDR3 protein. Of under 150,000 distinct CDR3 sequences listed, approximately 95% were seen once; the top ten hold roughly 0.14%. General study points: As the study acknowledged, the number of individuals in its TCR sequencing and HLA analysis was relatively small.

This rearrangement joins TRBV12-3 or TRBV12-4 to TRBJ2-7; the D call may be TRBD1 or TRBD2 (5 bases each). This TCR came from a human donor with Susac syndrome. Source material: CD4+ T cells from PBMCs. The CDR3 nucleotides are TGTGCCAGCAGTCCCCGGGACGGTCCCTCCTACGAGCAGTACTTC. It translates to CASSPRDGPSYEQYF.